This passage covers 8 T cell receptor beta chains from one sample sequenced in a study of beta chain features in type 1 diabetes. Whole-study findings and limits: All four CD4+ subsets from Type 1 diabetes patients carried moderately but significantly shorter TCRB CDR3s.

These receptors' antigens are unknown. cDNA synthesis used the whole RNA isolate, giving expressed TCRB sequences. Assay: immunoSEQ multiplex PCR; the TCRdb copy retains only in-frame clones and omits some. The profile shows 600,000 to 700,000 clones, roughly 13% of them singletons. Sequencing was performed on naive CD4+ T cells from blood. These TCRs come from a young man with type 1 diabetes.

This clone appeared a few times. This chain connects TRBV5-1 to TRBJ2-7; D possibly uses TRBD1 or TRBD2 (6 bases each). The CDR3 spans 14 residues. CDR1 and CDR2 from the germline V gene are SGHRS and YFSETQ. Trimming took off 3 bases at V and 3 bases at J, with 13 bases between the two ends. The CDR3 DNA reads as TGCGCCAGCAGCTCAGACAGGCGGGGCTACGAGCAGTACTTC. Translating it yields CASSSDRRGYEQYF. Supplemented by reference TRBV5-1 and TRBJ2-7, the full variable domain reads KAGVTQTPRYLIKTRGQQVTLSCSPISGHRSVSWYQQTPGQGLQFLFEYFSETQRNKGNFPGRFSGRQFSNSRSEMNVSTLELGDSALYLCASSSDRRGYEQYFGPGTRLTVT.

The rearrangement links TRBV7-9 to TRBJ1-2, with TRBD1 matching over 8 bases. Trimming cost V 3 bases and J 7 bases; bases outside gene matches: 4. The CDR3 is made up of 13 amino acids. Germline assignment: CDR1 SEHNR and CDR2 FQNEAQ (reference sequence). The chain's CDR3 is CASSLAGGGGYTF. The CDR3 DNA follows: TGTGCCAGCAGCTTGGCAGGGGGCGGTGGCTACACCTTC.

With regard to this clone: This specimen includes other DNA sequences encoding the same CDR3. The chain carries TRBV29-1 and TRBJ1-1; 7 nucleotides align to TRBD1. Germline trimming cut 6 bases from V and 0 bases from J; bases unmatched to any gene: 4. The CDR3 consists of 13 residues. The germline V gene encodes CDR1 SQVTM and CDR2 ANQGSEA. The CDR3 sequence is CSVPGQLNTEAFF. CDR3 in DNA: TGCAGCGTCCCGGGACAGCTGAACACTGAAGCTTTCTTT.

This clone was seen a few times. The V call is TRBV27, the J call TRBJ1-1; D ambiguous. The CDR3 totals 13 residues. The germline CDR1 and CDR2 sequences are MNHEY and SMNVEV (reference sequence). Trimming shortened V by 1 base and J by 2 bases, and 5 bases separated the two germline ends. CDR3 nucleotides: TGTGCCAGCAGTTTATATCCCAACACTGAAGCTTTCTTT. Translated, it gives CASSLYPNTEAFF.

This clone was seen a handful of times. J is TRBJ2-5 and V is TRBV13, with TRBD1 matching over 8 bases. Looked up from germline, CDR1 is PRHDT and CDR2 is FYEKMQ (reference sequence). The CDR3 runs 15 residues. Trimming at V came to 1 base and at J to 6 bases, leaving 7 bases not matched to a gene. CDR3 coding DNA: TGTGCCAGCAGCTTAGTGGCCACAGGGGGTCAGACCCAGTACTTC. Its protein product is CASSLVATGGQTQYF.

This clone was detected only a few times. The gene calls are TRBV2 and TRBJ2-5; D remains unclear. This CDR3 is 15 amino acids long. CDR1 SNHLY and CDR2 FYNNEI come from the germline V gene. V lost 3 bases to trimming and J lost 5 bases, with 16 bases between them. The DNA for the CDR3 is TGTGCCAGCAGTGATAGGGCCGACGTCAGGGAGACCCAGTACTTC. This sequence encodes CASSDRADVRETQYF.

The rearrangement links TRBV6-5 to TRBJ1-1; maybe TRBD1 (6 bases). Trimming removed 6 bases at V and 4 bases at J, with 12 bases between. Germline V CDR1 and CDR2: MNHEY, SVGAGI. This CDR3 contains 13 residues. DNA for the CDR3: TGTGCCAGCAGCCACAGGGATCGCACTGAAGCTTTCTTT. Its protein is CASSHRDRTEAFF.

The V and J genes are TRBV19 and TRBJ1-5; 7 bases are a match to TRBD1. This CDR3 region has 19 residues. Germline values: CDR1 LNHDA, CDR2 SQIVND (reference sequence). V was pared by 4 bases and J by 6 bases, with 21 bases of the junction left unmatched. The CDR3 loop is CASSRGTAFLVGGFQPQHF. The CDR3 bases are TGTGCCAGTAGTAGAGGGACAGCCTTTTTAGTAGGAGGATTTCAGCCCCAGCATTTT. Looking up the rest from reference TRBV19 and TRBJ1-5 gives the full variable domain: DGGITQSPKYLFRKEGQNVTLSCEQNLNHDAMYWYRQDPGQGLRLIYYSQIVNDFQKGDIAEGYSVSREKKESFPLTVTSAQKNPTAFYLCASSRGTAFLVGGFQPQHFGDGTRLSIL.